Reported below is one TCR beta chain. Its antigen is unidentified. This entry is derived from a study of beta chain features in type 1 diabetes. Study context: On cell yields, gender and age, patients and healthy donors were similar. The study examined more than 100,000,000 sorted cells across all samples.

Findings and limits, study-wide: Type 1 diabetes patients had TCRB CDR3s that were shorter (moderately but significantly so) in all four CD4+ subsets.

Of the isolated RNA, all was reverse transcribed, and so the sequenced material was expressed TCRB transcripts. Libraries were prepared by immunoSEQ multiplex PCR; TCRdb keeps only in-frame clonotypes and omits some of them. The repertoire holds 130,000 or so clones, roughly 10% seen once, with around 0.79% in the top ten. Germline V gene data show CDR1 as KGHSH and CDR2 as LQKENI. The V segment lost 6 bases and the J segment 0 bases; nucleotides outside the gene matches: 10. This CDR3 contains 16 residues. This TCR was sampled from a man aged 25 to 45 with type 1 diabetes. The sequencing sample was made of central memory CD4+ T cells from blood. This chain joins TRBV18 and TRBJ1-1; TRBD1 aligns across 7 bases. The DNA for the CDR3 is TGTGCCAGCTCTCCCCGACAGGGAGCCTTGAACACTGAAGCTTTCTTT. This gives the protein CASSPRQGALNTEAFF. The entire variable domain, with the rest obtained from reference TRBV18 and TRBJ1-1, is as follows: NAGVMQNPRHLVRRRGQEARLRCSPMKGHSHVYWYRQLPEEGLKFMVYLQKENIIDESGMPKERFSAEFPKEGPSILRIQQVVRGDSAAYFCASSPRQGALNTEAFFGQGTRLTVV.